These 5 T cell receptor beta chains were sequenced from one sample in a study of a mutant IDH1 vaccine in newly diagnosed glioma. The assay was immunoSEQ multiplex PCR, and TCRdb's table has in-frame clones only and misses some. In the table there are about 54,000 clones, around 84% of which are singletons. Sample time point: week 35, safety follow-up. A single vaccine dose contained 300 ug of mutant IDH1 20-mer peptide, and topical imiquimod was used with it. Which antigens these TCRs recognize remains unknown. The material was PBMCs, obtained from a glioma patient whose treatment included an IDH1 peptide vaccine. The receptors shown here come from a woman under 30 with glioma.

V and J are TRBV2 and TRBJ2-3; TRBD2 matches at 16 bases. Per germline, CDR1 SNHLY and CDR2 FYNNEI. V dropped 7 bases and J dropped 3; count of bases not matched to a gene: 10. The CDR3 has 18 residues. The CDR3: CASTGTSGREMSTDTQYF. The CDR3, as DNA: TGTGCCAGCACCGGGACTAGCGGGAGGGAGATGAGTACAGATACGCAGTATTTT. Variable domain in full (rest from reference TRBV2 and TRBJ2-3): EPEVTQTPSHQVTQMGQEVILRCVPISNHLYFYWYRQILGQKVEFLVSFYNNEISEKSEIFDDQFSVERPDGSNFTLKIRSTKLEDSAMYFCASTGTSGREMSTDTQYFGPGTRLTVL.

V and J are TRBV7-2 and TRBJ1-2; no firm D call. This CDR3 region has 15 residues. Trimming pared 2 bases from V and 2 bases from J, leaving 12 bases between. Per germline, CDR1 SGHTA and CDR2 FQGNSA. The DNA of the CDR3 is TGTGCCAGCAGCTTAAATAGTGGCAGCAACTATGGCTACACCTTC. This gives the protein CASSLNSGSNYGYTF.

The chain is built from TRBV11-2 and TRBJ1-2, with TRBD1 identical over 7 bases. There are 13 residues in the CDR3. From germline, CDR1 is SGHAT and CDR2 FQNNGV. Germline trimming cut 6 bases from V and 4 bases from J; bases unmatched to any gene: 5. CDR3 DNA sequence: TGTGCCAGCAGTCTCAGGGGGGTCTATGGCTACACCTTC. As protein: CASSLRGVYGYTF.

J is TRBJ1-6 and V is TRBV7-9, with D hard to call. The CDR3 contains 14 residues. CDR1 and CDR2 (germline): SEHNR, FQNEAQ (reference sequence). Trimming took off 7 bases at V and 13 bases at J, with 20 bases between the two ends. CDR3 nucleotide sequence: TGTGCCAGCATTCCGGGCCCCAAAAACAGTCCCCTCCACTTT. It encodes CASIPGPKNSPLHF. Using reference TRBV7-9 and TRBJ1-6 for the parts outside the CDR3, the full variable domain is DTGVSQNPRHKITKRGQNVTFRCDPISEHNRLYWYRQTLGQGPEFLTYFQNEAQLEKSRLLSDRFSAERPKGSFSTLEIQRTEQGDSAMYLCASIPGPKNSPLHFGNGTRLTVT.

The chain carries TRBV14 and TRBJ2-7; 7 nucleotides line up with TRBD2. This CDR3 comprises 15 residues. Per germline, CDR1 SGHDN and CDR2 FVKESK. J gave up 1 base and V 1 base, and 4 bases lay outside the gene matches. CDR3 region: CASSQVGDYSYEQYF. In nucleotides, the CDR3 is TGTGCCAGCAGCCAAGTGGGGGACTATTCCTACGAGCAGTACTTC.